The clone carrying this T cell receptor beta chain showed up many times. This entry comes from a study of spatial heterogeneity in lung cancer. Whole-study context: In raw reads, more than 8.5 appearances on average were recorded for each unique TCR and UMI combination.

This CDR3 is 16 amino acids long. The V end lost 4 bases, the J end lost 4 bases, and 18 bases lay between the germline ends. Time point defined: sample taken at primary tumor resection. 55 to 80 TRACERx patients with early, untreated non-small cell lung cancer donated samples. A distinct unique molecular identifier was carried by each TCR cDNA molecule. TCRdb ran MiXCR on the 5' RACE reads and lists one entry per CDR3 protein. The table shows under 10,000 distinct CDR3 sequences, with approximately 9.8% occurring only once. This clonotype was sampled from a male donor with early-stage non-small cell lung cancer. Material: normal lung tissue next to the tumor, obtained at surgery. V gene TRBV12-3 or TRBV12-4 combines with J gene TRBJ2-3; D perhaps matches TRBD1 (5 bases). This CDR3 is CASSSIQGPLSDTQYF. Here the CDR3 DNA reads TGTGCCAGCAGTTCGATCCAGGGTCCCCTCTCAGATACGCAGTATTTT.